These 32 T cell receptor beta chains were sequenced from one sample in a study of neurological immune-mediated disorders (dated by TCRdb to between 2019 and 2020). In the paper's terms, the time point label means: technical triplicate 1. Libraries were constructed by 5' RACE. This sample was sequenced with an Illumina HiSeq 2500. TCRdb reprocessing: public reads trimmed at Q25 with fastp, clones called with MiXCR, in-frame beta chains kept. Each CDR3 protein appears once, grouped with its most common genes and DNA. Recorded for this sample are tens of thousands of distinct CDR3 sequences; roughly an eighth of them occurred a single time. Roughly 5% of the sample is in the top ten clones. The sample was CD4+ T cells from blood. Receptors originate from a female donor with HTLV-1-associated myelopathy (HAM/TSP).

This clonotype came up many times. The CDR3, as DNA: TGCGCCAGCAGCCAAGGGTATAGCGGGGCCAATGAGCAGTTCTTC. This codes for CASSQGYSGANEQFF. The rearrangement joins TRBV4-1 to TRBJ2-1; 8 bases map to TRBD2. V shed 1 base, J shed 6 bases, and the junction held 5 bases outside the gene matches. Looked up from germline, CDR1 is MGHRA and CDR2 is YSYEKL. The CDR3 covers 15 residues.

Sample share makes this clonotype medium-sized. This chain joins TRBV7-6 and TRBJ2-2; tentatively, D is TRBD1 (6 bases). This CDR3 spans 13 amino acids. V was cut by 3 bases and J by 7 bases, with 9 bases left in between. Per the germline V gene, CDR1 is SGHVS and CDR2 is FNYEAQ. CDR3 region: CASSFTRGGELFF. The CDR3 nucleotides read TGTGCCAGCAGCTTTACCAGGGGCGGGGAGCTGTTTTTT.

This clonotype was seen ten or more times. The rearrangement joins TRBV5-1 to TRBJ2-6; TRBD2 matches at 13 bases. V trimming: 4 bases; J trimming: 2 bases; junction bases outside the gene matches: 6. The CDR3 consists of 18 residues. CDR1 and CDR2 (germline): SGHRS, YFSETQ. The CDR3 here is CASSPGLAGAPGANVLTF. The CDR3 DNA reads TGCGCCAGCAGCCCCGGACTAGCGGGAGCCCCTGGGGCCAACGTCCTGACTTTC.

This clonotype was detected many times. This chain joins TRBV3-1 and TRBJ1-2; 9 nucleotides line up with TRBD1. V lost 2 bases and J lost 8; bases outside the gene matches: 6. CDR3 size: 14 residues. Germline V gene sequence: CDR1 LGHDT, CDR2 YNNKEL (reference sequence). The CDR3 sequence is CASSQRTGVTGYTF. Written as DNA, the CDR3 is TGTGCCAGCAGCCAACGGACAGGGGTTACGGGCTACACCTTC.

This clonotype was counted ten times or more. The junction does not match germline at one end; this may be a read error. The V gene is TRBV7-7, the J gene TRBJ2-1, with TRBD2 matching 7 bases. This CDR3 region has 15 residues. Germline CDR1 SSHAT, CDR2 FNYEAQ (reference sequence). CDR3 loop: CASSPRGSSYNEQFF. CDR3 nucleotide sequence: TGTGCTAGCAGCCCGCGGGGGAGCTCCTACAATGAGCAGTTCTTC. Full variable domain (remainder filled in from reference TRBV7-7 and TRBJ2-1): GAGVSQSPRYKVTKRGQDVTLRCDPISSHATLYWYQQALGQGPEFLTYFNYEAQPDKSGLPSDRFSAERPEGSISTLTIQRTEQRDSAMYRCASSPRGSSYNEQFFGPGTRLTVL.

The chain has TRBV12-3 or TRBV12-4 and TRBJ2-3; 10 positions agree with TRBD2. The V gene end was trimmed by 1 base and the J gene end by 3 bases; junction bases not matched to a gene: 1. The CDR3 consists of 15 residues. The chain's CDR3 is CASSLGAGGTDTQYF. The CDR3 DNA follows: TGTGCCAGCAGTTTAGGAGCGGGAGGGACAGATACGCAGTATTTT.

This clonotype was detected ten times or more. This rearrangement joins TRBV5-6 to TRBJ1-3; D is ambiguous. The CDR3 is made up of 13 amino acids. Germline V gene data show CDR1 as SGHDT and CDR2 as YYEEEE. V was trimmed by 0 bases and J by 4 bases, leaving 5 bases between them. The CDR3 coding sequence is TGTGCCAGCAGCTTGGGTACGGGAAACACCATATATTTT. Its translation is CASSLGTGNTIYF.

This clonotype occurred many times. The chain carries TRBV15 and TRBJ2-3; a weak D match, TRBD2 (7 bases). Trimming took off 4 bases at V and 1 base at J, with 12 bases between the two ends. Germline V CDR1 and CDR2: LNHNV, YYDKDF (reference sequence). CDR3 length: 15 residues. The CDR3: CATSKGGGGTDTQYF. DNA for the CDR3: TGTGCCACCAGCAAAGGGGGAGGGGGCACAGATACGCAGTATTTT.

This clonotype was counted at least ten times. V is TRBV12-3 or TRBV12-4 and J is TRBJ2-7, with D perhaps matching TRBD2 (5 bases). The CDR3 spans 12 residues. Trimming pared 6 bases from V and 6 bases from J, leaving 12 bases between. In DNA, the CDR3 is TGTGCCAGCAGATTGGACGGGGTCGAGCAGTACTTC. Translation gives CASRLDGVEQYF.

This clonotype was found once. Since no conserved phenylalanine or tryptophan closes the CDR3, a read error is the likely cause. The rearrangement uses TRBV6-2 or TRBV6-3 and TRBJ1-1, with 8 bases matching TRBD1. Unmatched junction bases numbered 11, after V lost 7 bases and J lost 7 bases. CDR3 size: 14 residues. Germline V gene lookup returns CDR1 MNHEY and CDR2 SVGEGT. CDR3 coding DNA: TGTGCCAGCACCCCCATCGACAGGGGCGATGAAGCTTTCGTT. Translated, it gives CASTPIDRGDEAFV.

There are many counts of this clonotype. V is TRBV7-2 and J is TRBJ2-5; D is unresolved. V was trimmed by 1 base and J by 1 base, leaving 4 bases between them. Germline lookup yields CDR1 SGHTA and CDR2 FQGNSA. The length of the CDR3 is 13 residues. The CDR3 DNA sequence: TGTGCCAGCAGCTTAGTGGGCCAAGAGACCCAGTACTTC. Translated: CASSLVGQETQYF.

At least ten counts were recorded for this clonotype. Here the CDR3 DNA reads TGCAGCGTTGTGCGACAGCACAATGAGCAGTTCTTC. It is translated as CSVVRQHNEQFF. This chain connects TRBV29-1 to TRBJ2-1; D is possibly TRBD1 (5 bases). V dropped 4 bases and J dropped 5 bases, with 9 bases sitting between them. Germline V gene data show CDR1 as SQVTM and CDR2 as ANQGSEA. This CDR3 is 12 amino acids long.

This sequence joins TRBV20-1 and TRBJ2-3; 7 nucleotides line up with TRBD1. J gave up 4 bases and V 1 base, and 8 bases lay outside the gene matches. In germline, CDR1 is DFQATT, CDR2 SNEGSKA (reference sequence). The CDR3 consists of 15 residues. The CDR3 coding sequence is TGCAGTGCTAGAGCTACGGGCAGGGGGTCAGATACGCAGTATTTT. Translating it yields CSARATGRGSDTQYF.

This clonotype has ten or more counts. The rearrangement joins TRBV20-1 to TRBJ2-7; 7 bases fit TRBD1. The germline gives CDR1 DFQATT, CDR2 SNEGSKA (reference sequence). V was pared by 5 bases and J by 2 bases, with 6 bases of the junction left unmatched. CDR3 length equals 13 residues. This CDR3 reads CSAPRGQPYEQYF. CDR3 DNA: TGCAGTGCTCCCCGGGGACAGCCCTACGAGCAGTACTTC.

This clonotype was recorded many times. The rearrangement uses TRBV7-6 and TRBJ1-6; no firm D call. The V gene lost 1 base and the J gene lost 11 bases, with 6 bases spanning the gap. The CDR3 contains 12 residues. From germline, CDR1 is SGHVS and CDR2 FNYEAQ. DNA of the CDR3: TGTGCCAGCAGCTTAGGGGCGGCACCCCTCCACTTT. This sequence encodes CASSLGAAPLHF. Full variable domain (remainder filled in from reference TRBV7-6 and TRBJ1-6): GAGVSQSPRYKVTKRGQDVALRCDPISGHVSLYWYRQALGQGPEFLTYFNYEAQQDKSGLPNDRFSAERPEGSISTLTIQRTEQRDSAMYRCASSLGAAPLHFGNGTRLTVT.

This clonotype was recorded once. Because the CDR3's place on the DNA is in doubt, the DNA is left out and the CDR3 is given as listed by TCRdb. The rearrangement joins TRBV5-1 to TRBJ2-5; TRBD2 reflects the table's D call only, with no check against the DNA. The CDR3 numbers 18 amino acids, ends counted. Germline CDR1 SGHRS, CDR2 YFSETQ. CDR3 residues: CASSFYICSAGEVETQYF.

This clonotype came up many times. The rearrangement joins TRBV7-2 to TRBJ2-1, with D perhaps TRBD1 (5 bases). The CDR3 loop spans 15 amino acids. CDR1 is SGHTA and CDR2 is FQGNSA in the germline V gene. The ends were cut back, 6 bases at V and 0 bases at J, with 12 bases in the middle. CDR3 region: CASRPGLSSYNEQFF. CDR3 sequence (DNA): TGTGCCAGCAGGCCAGGGCTAAGCTCCTACAATGAGCAGTTCTTC.

The sample holds many counts of this clonotype. This chain uses TRBV29-1 with TRBJ1-1, with TRBD1 as a possible D gene (6 bases). Trimming cost V 2 bases and J 4 bases, with 8 bases left between them. This CDR3 contains 12 residues. CDR1 and CDR2 from the germline V gene are SQVTM and ANQGSEA. In nucleotides, the CDR3 is TGCAGCGTTGAAAAACAGGGCACTGAAGCTTTCTTT. This encodes CSVEKQGTEAFF. Using reference TRBV29-1 and TRBJ1-1 for the parts outside the CDR3, the full variable domain is SAVISQKPSRDICQRGTSLTIQCQVDSQVTMMFWYRQQPGQSLTLIATANQGSEATYESGFVIDKFPISRPNLTFSTLTVSNMSPEDSSIYLCSVEKQGTEAFFGQGTRLTVV.

There are many counts of this clonotype. The genes are TRBV20-1 and TRBJ2-1, with a possible D match to TRBD1 (5 bases). With 4 bases removed from V and 6 bases from J, the gap between germline ends came to 16 bases. The germline CDR1 and CDR2 sequences are DFQATT and SNEGSKA (reference sequence). The CDR3 consists of 14 residues. In DNA form, the CDR3 reads TGCAGTGCTAACAGGCCTGCTCCTGGCAATGAGCAGTTCTTC. Protein sequence: CSANRPAPGNEQFF.

This clonotype was counted between two and nine times. V and J are TRBV27 and TRBJ1-1, with D uncertain. Trimming cost V 5 bases and J 0 bases, with 19 bases left between them. This CDR3 spans 17 amino acids. Germline V lookup: CDR1 MNHEY, CDR2 SMNVEV (reference sequence). The CDR3 loop reads CASSPKGYPSMNTEAFF. CDR3 DNA sequence: TGTGCCAGCAGTCCTAAAGGGTATCCCTCCATGAACACTGAAGCTTTCTTT.

Many counts were recorded for this clonotype. V usage is TRBV6-1 and J usage is TRBJ2-4; 9 bases are shared with TRBD2. Losses at the gene ends were 8 bases for V and 3 bases for J; bases not matched to a gene: 26. This CDR3 region has 21 residues. Germline V gene lookup returns CDR1 MNHNS and CDR2 SASEGT. In nucleotides, the CDR3 is TGTGCCAGCGTCATACGTATGGGGTTCGCGGGAGGGCCCGGGGTCAAAAACATTCAGTACTTC. Translation: CASVIRMGFAGGPGVKNIQYF.

This clonotype is medium-sized within its sample. V gene TRBV5-1 combines with J gene TRBJ1-5; the D is unclear. V shed 5 bases and J shed 4 bases, with 10 bases lying between them. CDR3 size: 13 residues. CDR1 is SGHRS and CDR2 is YFSETQ in the germline V gene. CDR3 nucleotides: TGCGCCAGCAGGGAGACCACAAATCAGCCCCAGCATTTT. Its translation: CASRETTNQPQHF.

V usage is TRBV20-1 and J usage is TRBJ2-3; D may correspond to TRBD1 or TRBD2 (5 bases each). The CDR3 runs 15 residues. Germline V lookup: CDR1 DFQATT, CDR2 SNEGSKA (reference sequence). The V end lost 0 bases, the J end lost 2 bases, and 12 bases lay between the germline ends. The CDR3 here is CSARDRGRTTDTQYF. The CDR3 region has the DNA TGCAGTGCTAGAGATAGGGGACGGACCACAGATACGCAGTATTTT.

This clonotype was picked up many times. The CDR3 protein is CATSRDPRGSYGYTF. For the CDR3, the DNA is TGTGCCACCAGCAGAGACCCTAGGGGCAGTTATGGCTACACCTTC. This chain joins TRBV15 and TRBJ1-2; TRBD1 is a possible D gene (5 bases). Germline assignment: CDR1 LNHNV and CDR2 YYDKDF (reference sequence). The CDR3 length is 15 residues. Trimming removed 0 bases from V and 5 bases from J, with 13 bases in between.

This rearrangement joins TRBV6-1 to TRBJ2-2; D remains unclear. Germline V gene sequence: CDR1 MNHNS, CDR2 SASEGT. The CDR3 spans 15 residues. V lost 0 bases, J lost 7 bases, and 12 bases lay in between. CDR3 DNA: TGTGCCAGCAGTGAAGCCACAATTTCAAACGGGGAGCTGTTTTTT. Its protein is CASSEATISNGELFF.

In its sample, this clonotype was seen many times. The V and J genes are TRBV11-3 and TRBJ1-5; D unresolved. The CDR3 consists of 16 residues. Germline V lookup: CDR1 SGHNT, CDR2 YENEEA. V lost 1 base, J lost 2 bases, and 12 bases lay in between. Here the CDR3 reads CASSLVGSYCNQPQHF. Written as DNA, the CDR3 is TGTGCCAGCAGCTTAGTGGGCAGCTACTGCAATCAGCCCCAGCATTTT.

This clonotype was seen repeatedly, ten times or more. V is TRBV2 and J is TRBJ2-5; D is uncertain. The CDR3 has 15 amino acids. Germline assignment: CDR1 SNHLY and CDR2 FYNNEI. V was cut by 5 bases and J by 1 base, with 14 bases left in between. CDR3: CASSFLSSGQETQYF. Written as DNA, the CDR3 is TGTGCCAGCAGTTTTCTGAGTTCGGGCCAAGAGACCCAGTACTTC.

This clonotype was counted ten times or more. This chain uses TRBV6-4 with TRBJ2-7; 7 bases are shared with TRBD1. V was clipped by 2 bases and J by 3 bases; unmatched bases: 10. The CDR3 runs to 16 residues. The germline V gene has CDR1 MRHNA and CDR2 SNTAGT. CDR3 sequence (DNA): TGTGCCAGCAGTGACAGAGATGGACAGGACAACTACGAGCAGTACTTC. This translates into CASSDRDGQDNYEQYF.

In this sample, this clonotype turned up once. A much larger clone sits a single nucleotide away, making a read error possible. The V call is TRBV18, the J call TRBJ2-2; 9 bases map to TRBD1. The CDR3 sequence is 16 residues long. In germline, CDR1 is KGHSH, CDR2 LQKENI. CDR3: CSSSPVGQGSSGELFF. In DNA, the CDR3 is TGTTCCAGCTCACCGGTGGGACAGGGTAGTTCCGGGGAGCTGTTTTTT.

Ten or more counts support this clonotype. CDR3 nucleotide sequence: TGTGCCAGCAGTGAAACTGAGATCACCGGGGAGCTGTTTTTT. It yields the protein CASSETEITGELFF. The chain employs TRBV2 and TRBJ2-2; D unresolved. This CDR3 has 14 residues. Germline values: CDR1 SNHLY, CDR2 FYNNEI. Trimming stripped 2 bases from V and 4 bases from J, with 8 bases between.

In this sample, this clonotype is medium-sized. The chain carries TRBV7-3 and TRBJ1-4; 7 bases fit TRBD1. The CDR3 extends over 14 amino acids. CDR1 is SGHTA, CDR2 FQGTGA, per germline. V dropped 2 bases and J dropped 4; count of bases not matched to a gene: 1. As DNA, the CDR3 is TGTGCCAGCAGCTTAGGACAGGTTAATGAAAAACTGTTTTTT. It yields the protein CASSLGQVNEKLFF.

This clonotype has ten or more counts. V gene TRBV5-6 combines with J gene TRBJ1-1; D remains unclear. V lost 1 base and J 11 bases, leaving 15 bases between the germline ends. CDR3 length: 13 residues. Germline values: CDR1 SGHDT, CDR2 YYEEEE. The CDR3 loop reads CASSLLSGDVAFF. The CDR3 coding sequence is TGTGCCAGCAGCTTGCTATCGGGTGACGTGGCTTTCTTT.